The next 22 T cell receptor beta chains were all read from a single sample in a study of CXCR3-negative and CXCR3-positive naive CD8 T cells. Findings of the study overall: Naive cells positive for CXCR3 carried more hydrophobic TRB CDR3s than CXCR3-negative ones.

Their recognized antigens are unknown. 5' RACE with UMI labels generated the TRB cDNA libraries. No DNA is given; TCRdb re-called the 5' RACE reads and lists each CDR3 protein once. The specimen's table records roughly 63,000 distinct CDR3 sequences. Sequencing input: naive CXCR3+ CD8+ T cells from blood. The subset was: CD45RO-CCR7+CD27+CD95- naive CD8+ T cells expressing CXCR3 (TNR3+). The receptors originated from a human donor in good health. Some clones in this sample may be carry-over from other donors' samples.

The V call is TRBV6-5, the J call TRBJ2-1; TCRdb's D call, TRBD2, is unchecked because there is no DNA. The CDR3 runs to 15 residues. Germline lookup yields CDR1 MNHEY and CDR2 SVGAGI. The CDR3 is CASTPGGASYNEQFF.

The chain employs TRBV6-5 and TRBJ2-3. CDR3 length equals 15 residues. Germline V CDR1 and CDR2: MNHEY, SVGAGI. This chain's CDR3 is CASSYNGRLTDTQYF.

The chain is built from TRBV20-1 and TRBJ2-7; the TCRdb D gene call, TRBD2, has no DNA to confirm it. The CDR3 covers 14 residues. Germline V lookup: CDR1 DFQATT, CDR2 SNEGSKA (reference sequence). This CDR3 reads CSVPDSPKGYEQYF.

The chain recombines TRBV12-5 with TRBJ2-5; the TCRdb D gene call, TRBD1, has no DNA to confirm it. The CDR3 extends over 14 amino acids. The germline gives CDR1 LGHNT, CDR2 FRNRAP. The CDR3 reads CASAPGQGTETQYF. Supplemented by reference TRBV12-5 and TRBJ2-5, the full variable domain reads DARVTQTPRHKVTEMGQEVTMRCQPILGHNTVFWYRQTMMQGLELLAYFRNRAPLDDSGMPKDRFSAEMPDATLATLKIQPSEPRDSAVYFCASAPGQGTETQYFGPGTRLLVL.

The V gene is TRBV29-1, the J gene TRBJ2-5; the TRBD1 assignment by TCRdb is unverifiable without DNA. Germline lookup yields CDR1 SQVTM and CDR2 ANQGSEA. This CDR3 comprises 15 residues. The CDR3 sequence: CSVNTPHGERKTQYF.

V usage is TRBV29-1 and J usage is TRBJ2-3. There are 15 residues in the CDR3. CDR1 SQVTM and CDR2 ANQGSEA come from the germline V gene. The CDR3 sequence is CSARGYQEYTDTQYF.

J is TRBJ2-1 and V is TRBV12-3 or TRBV12-4; the TCRdb call, TRBD1, lacks DNA for checking. CDR3 length equals 17 residues. This CDR3 is CASSLIGRGPPFREQFF.

J is TRBJ1-1 and V is TRBV4-3; without DNA, the TCRdb call of TRBD1 cannot be checked. The CDR3 runs 14 residues. Germline V gene sequence: CDR1 LGHNA, CDR2 YSLEER. This chain's CDR3 is CASTVGTANTEAFF.

The rearrangement uses TRBV28 and TRBJ2-1; checking the TCRdb D call of TRBD1 is not possible without DNA. The germline CDR1 and CDR2 sequences are MDHEN and SYDVKM. CDR3 length equals 15 residues. The CDR3 spells CASSFRPSTYNEQFF.

V is TRBV27 and J is TRBJ1-5. The CDR3 extends over 17 amino acids. CDR1 is MNHEY, CDR2 SMNVEV, per germline (reference sequence). CDR3 residues: CASSPLGAGYSNQPQHF.

The chain links TRBV3-1 to TRBJ1-4. CDR1 LGHDT and CDR2 YNNKEL come from the germline V gene (reference sequence). The CDR3 loop spans 16 amino acids. CDR3 region: CASSQGRESMDEKLFF. The entire variable domain, with the rest obtained from reference TRBV3-1 and TRBJ1-4, is as follows: DTAVSQTPKYLVTQMGNDKSIKCEQNLGHDTMYWYKQDSKKFLKIMFSYNNKELIINETVPNRFSPKSPDKAHLNLHINSLELGDSAVYFCASSQGRESMDEKLFFGSGTQLSVL.

The chain combines TRBV7-9 with TRBJ2-7. There are 12 residues in the CDR3. Germline CDR1 is SEHNR and CDR2 is FQNEAQ (reference sequence). Here the CDR3 reads CASSLAPYEQYF.

This chain connects TRBV11-2 to TRBJ1-2. This CDR3 region has 16 residues. Germline V gives CDR1 SGHAT, CDR2 FQNNGV. CDR3 sequence: CASSRRSEGGLRVYTF.

The gene calls are TRBV20-1 and TRBJ2-5; checking the TCRdb D call of TRBD1 is not possible without DNA. Germline CDR1 reads DFQATT; CDR2 reads SNEGSKA (reference sequence). The CDR3 has 14 residues. The CDR3 spells CSARDFYRGETQYF.

The rearrangement uses TRBV29-1 and TRBJ1-1; with no DNA, the TCRdb D assignment of TRBD1 cannot be verified. The CDR3 contains 14 residues. Germline V lookup: CDR1 SQVTM, CDR2 ANQGSEA. This CDR3 is CSVESWTGGTEAFF.

The chain combines TRBV23-1 with TRBJ2-2; checking the TCRdb D call of TRBD2 is not possible without DNA. TRBV23-1 is assigned to the ORF class and has an uncertain function. The CDR3 is made up of 16 amino acids. The CDR3 reads CARRPSTSGGAGELFF.

CDR3 residues: CSARLGDVEQFF. The chain carries TRBV20-1 and TRBJ2-1; TCRdb's D call, TRBD1, is unchecked because there is no DNA. CDR3 length: 12 residues. CDR1 is DFQATT, CDR2 SNEGSKA, per germline (reference sequence).

V usage is TRBV6-5 and J usage is TRBJ2-2; TCRdb picks TRBD1, but there is no DNA to check that call. Germline CDR1 and CDR2: MNHEY and SVGAGI. The CDR3 is 14 amino acids. CDR3 residues: CASSYGKGTGELFF.

This clonotype is medium-sized by frequency. This sequence joins TRBV23-1 and TRBJ2-2; TCRdb's D gene call, TRBD2, goes unchecked for lack of DNA. TRBV23-1 is given ORF status, its function remaining uncertain. The CDR3 covers 14 residues. The chain's CDR3 is CASKRRGGTGELFF.

The rearrangement joins TRBV12-3 or TRBV12-4 to TRBJ2-1; lacking DNA, the TRBD2 call made by TCRdb goes unchecked. The CDR3 is made up of 15 amino acids. The chain's CDR3 is CASSPGLARPSEQFF.

J is TRBJ2-7 and V is TRBV7-9; TCRdb picks TRBD2, but there is no DNA to check that call. Per germline, CDR1 SEHNR and CDR2 FQNEAQ (reference sequence). The CDR3 consists of 13 residues. The CDR3: CAGARAFGYEQYF.

This chain joins TRBV21-1 and TRBJ2-7. TRBV21-1 is described as a pseudogene. The CDR3 has 13 residues. This CDR3 is CASSRLRGREQYF.